The 25 T cell receptor beta chains below were found in one sample sequenced in a study of blood T cells in healthy people across ages. A J-beta primer mix and a sample-barcoded 5' primer were used in a second PCR of roughly 6 to 12 cycles. TCRdb independently ran MiXCR on the 5' RACE reads; one entry per CDR3 protein. The sample lists about 680,000 distinct CDR3 sequences; 49% were seen once. The sequenced material came from blood. These receptors all come from a woman aged 60 to 75 in good health.

The chain combines TRBV7-2 with TRBJ1-2, with no clear D. Trimming left V 6 bases short and J 2 bases short, with 10 bases between. The CDR3 sequence is 13 residues long. Looked up from germline, CDR1 is SGHTA and CDR2 is FQGNSA. CDR3 loop: CASSVPGNYGYTF. The CDR3 bases are TGTGCCAGCAGTGTTCCGGGGAACTATGGCTACACCTTC.

The genes are TRBV6-2 or TRBV6-3 and TRBJ1-2; 8 positions match TRBD1. V trimming: 5 bases; J trimming: 6 bases; junction bases outside the gene matches: 11. There are 15 residues in the CDR3. Germline V lookup: CDR1 MNHEY, CDR2 SVGEGT. The CDR3 region is CASSLSLTGGNGYTF. In nucleotides, the CDR3 is TGTGCCAGCAGTCTATCCCTCACAGGGGGAAATGGCTACACCTTC.

The V gene is TRBV28, the J gene TRBJ2-1; perhaps TRBD2 as D (6 bases). The J call may be in error: the DNA end matches TRBJ2-7 better. The length of the CDR3 is 15 residues. Germline assignment: CDR1 MDHEN and CDR2 SYDVKM. The CDR3: CAISTGSRGYNEQYF. As DNA, the CDR3 is TGTGCCATCTCAACCGGGAGTCGCGGCTACAATGAGCAGTACTTC.

J is TRBJ1-6 and V is TRBV7-3, with TRBD1 matching over 8 bases. From germline, CDR1 is SGHTA and CDR2 FQGTGA. The CDR3 sequence is 15 residues long. With V trimmed by 1 base and J by 9 bases, 5 bases remained unmatched. CDR3 coding DNA: TGTGCCAGCAGCTTAATCGGACAGGGATTTTCACCCCTCCACTTT. This codes for CASSLIGQGFSPLHF.

The chain joins TRBV6-5 to TRBJ2-5; weak D call: TRBD1 (6 bases). With the DNA end fitting TRBJ2-7 better, the J assignment may be wrong. The CDR3 is 15 residues long. Germline-derived CDR1 and CDR2 are MNHEY and SVGAGI. DNA of the CDR3: TGTGCCAGCAGTTATCAACCGGGACACCCCTACGAGCAGTACTTC. Its protein product is CASSYQPGHPYEQYF.

This chain connects TRBV20-1 to TRBJ2-7; D might be TRBD2 (5 bases). In germline, CDR1 is DFQATT, CDR2 SNEGSKA (reference sequence). The CDR3 totals 14 residues. Trimming removed 6 bases from V and 2 bases from J, with 17 bases in between. The CDR3, as DNA: TGCAGTGCAGAGGAGACCGGGAAAGCCTACGAGCAGTACTTC. Translating gives CSAEETGKAYEQYF.

This clonotype was detected a few times. The chain carries TRBV27 and TRBJ2-6; 7 nucleotides line up with TRBD2. The germline V gene encodes CDR1 MNHEY and CDR2 SMNVEV (reference sequence). The CDR3 is 19 residues long. V gave up 2 bases and J gave up 1 base; unmatched junction bases: 11. This chain's CDR3 is CASSLEGGSRGSGANVLTF. CDR3 in DNA: TGTGCCAGCAGTTTAGAGGGAGGGTCTAGGGGATCTGGGGCCAACGTCCTGACTTTC.

This clonotype was counted a few times. V gene TRBV7-2 combines with J gene TRBJ2-4, with 7 bases matching TRBD1. The germline V gene encodes CDR1 SGHTA and CDR2 FQGNSA. This CDR3 has 17 residues. The trim removed 1 base at V and 0 bases at J, leaving 6 bases unmatched. The chain's CDR3 is CASSLERGPLAKNIQYF. Here the CDR3 DNA reads TGTGCCAGCAGCTTAGAAAGGGGGCCTCTAGCCAAAAACATTCAGTACTTC.

This clonotype was observed a handful of times. The J gene is TRBJ2-4, the V gene TRBV5-6, with D possibly TRBD1 on 5 matching bases. The DNA end is a closer match to TRBJ2-5, so the J assignment may be wrong. CDR3 length equals 14 residues. From germline, CDR1 is SGHDT and CDR2 YYEEEE. The CDR3 is CASSLYGREETQYF. Written as DNA, the CDR3 is TGTGCCAGCAGCTTGTACGGCAGGGAAGAGACCCAGTACTTC.

CDR3 sequence (DNA): TGTGCCAGCAGTTCGGAGGAGCAGTATTTT. It translates to CASSSEEQYF. This chain uses TRBV27 with TRBJ2-3; perhaps TRBD2 as D (5 bases). The germline V and J ends were trimmed by 4 bases and 11 bases, with 7 bases remaining between them. The germline V gene has CDR1 MNHEY and CDR2 SMNVEV (reference sequence). This CDR3 has 10 amino acids.

The chain recombines TRBV7-8 with TRBJ2-3; TRBD2 aligns across 10 bases. The germline V gene encodes CDR1 SGHVS and CDR2 FQNEAQ. CDR3 length: 15 amino acids. Trimming at V came to 1 base and at J to 8 bases, leaving 6 bases not matched to a gene. The CDR3 spells CASSLGLAGDRTQYF. The CDR3 DNA follows: TGTGCCAGCAGCTTAGGGCTAGCGGGAGACCGTACGCAGTATTTT.

V usage is TRBV11-1 and J usage is TRBJ2-3; 8 bases match TRBD2. Losses at the gene ends were 1 base for V and 3 bases for J; bases not matched to a gene: 3. The CDR3 covers 15 residues. Germline loops: CDR1 SGHAT, CDR2 FQDESV (reference sequence). The CDR3 sequence: CASSLEASGTDTQYF. CDR3 DNA: TGTGCCAGCAGCTTAGAGGCTAGCGGGACAGATACGCAGTATTTT.

The V gene is TRBV25-1, the J gene TRBJ1-2; D gene ambiguous. Germline V lookup: CDR1 MGHDK, CDR2 SYGVNS. V was clipped by 3 bases and J by 3 bases, with 5 bases between them. The CDR3 is 12 amino acids. CDR3 in DNA: TGTGCCAGCAGTGAGGACTACTATGGCTACACCTTC. This translates into CASSEDYYGYTF.

This clonotype was seen repeatedly, ten times or more. The V call is TRBV11-3, the J call TRBJ2-5; D is perhaps TRBD2 (5 bases). Germline-derived CDR1 and CDR2 are SGHNT and YENEEA. Trimming stripped 5 bases from V and 2 bases from J, with 12 bases between. CDR3 size: 14 residues. Here the CDR3 DNA reads TGTGCCAGCAGCCCGCCAGGACTTCAAGAGACCCAGTACTTC. Its translation: CASSPPGLQETQYF.

The chain combines TRBV5-1 with TRBJ1-1; D is ambiguous. Trimming left V 4 bases short and J 1 base short, with 14 bases between. Germline V lookup: CDR1 SGHRS, CDR2 YFSETQ. This CDR3 has 15 amino acids. CDR3 in DNA: TGCGCCAGCAGCCGGGGTGTAGGTCCGAACACTGAAGCTTTCTTT. Its protein product is CASSRGVGPNTEAFF.

The rearrangement joins TRBV9 to TRBJ2-1, with 11 bases fitting TRBD2. With V trimmed by 1 base and J by 3 bases, 3 bases remained unmatched. The CDR3 contains 16 residues. Germline values: CDR1 SGDLS, CDR2 YYNGEE. Here the CDR3 DNA reads TGTGCCAGCAGCGTATGGGGGACTAGCGGCTACAATGAGCAGTTCTTC. Translation gives CASSVWGTSGYNEQFF.

This chain links TRBV7-9 with TRBJ2-5; either TRBD1 or TRBD2 may fit D (5 bases each). Trimming stripped 6 bases from V and 5 bases from J, with 25 bases between. This CDR3 contains 17 residues. Germline-derived CDR1 and CDR2 are SEHNR and FQNEAQ (reference sequence). The CDR3 spells CASSHERGLRWGETQYF. The DNA of the CDR3 is TGTGCCAGCAGTCACGAGCGTGGACTGCGCTGGGGGGAGACCCAGTACTTC.

This chain joins TRBV7-2 and TRBJ2-7; tentative D call: TRBD1 (6 bases). The V gene lost 0 bases and the J gene lost 2 bases, with 8 bases spanning the gap. The CDR3 covers 14 residues. Germline CDR1 and CDR2: SGHTA and FQGNSA. The CDR3 loop reads CASSLAGDTYEQYF. Written as DNA, the CDR3 is TGTGCCAGCAGCTTAGCCGGGGACACCTACGAGCAGTACTTC.

The rearrangement joins TRBV6-1 to TRBJ1-1; 12 bases line up with TRBD1. CDR3 length equals 14 residues. From germline, CDR1 is MNHNS and CDR2 SASEGT. The V segment lost 7 bases and the J segment 6 bases; nucleotides outside the gene matches: 6. CDR3 region: CASTEGQGASEAFF. The CDR3 nucleotides are TGTGCCAGCACGGAGGGACAGGGGGCGTCTGAAGCTTTCTTT.

The DNA of the CDR3 is TGCGCCAGCAGCCAAGAAGTCATCGGGACAGAGGGTTATGGCTACACCTTC. It encodes CASSQEVIGTEGYGYTF. V is TRBV4-3 and J is TRBJ1-2; 7 bases agree with TRBD1. This CDR3 spans 17 amino acids. CDR1 is LGHNA and CDR2 is YSLEER in the germline V gene. The V and J ends lost 0 bases and 5 bases, in that order; junction bases with no gene match: 12.

This chain joins TRBV2 and TRBJ2-5; D is perhaps TRBD1 (6 bases). Trimming removed 8 bases at V and 4 bases at J, with 17 bases between. Germline CDR1 reads SNHLY; CDR2 reads FYNNEI. The CDR3 length is 14 residues. The CDR3 region is CASGGGSKLETQYF. Written as DNA, the CDR3 is TGTGCCAGCGGGGGCGGTTCGAAGTTAGAGACCCAGTACTTC.

V and J are TRBV28 and TRBJ2-7; no clear D. The CDR3 totals 13 residues. Germline loops: CDR1 MDHEN, CDR2 SYDVKM. V was cut by 2 bases and J by 1 base, with 6 bases left in between. This CDR3 is CASSLGISYEQYF. Written as DNA, the CDR3 is TGTGCCAGCAGTTTAGGCATTTCCTACGAGCAGTACTTC.

This chain connects TRBV20-1 to TRBJ2-5; D may be TRBD2 (7 bases). Trimming took off 4 bases at V and 8 bases at J, with 23 bases between the two ends. Germline V gene lookup returns CDR1 DFQATT and CDR2 SNEGSKA (reference sequence). There are 15 residues in the CDR3. CDR3 loop: CSATGGGRAKRTQYF. CDR3 DNA sequence: TGCAGTGCTACCGGGGGCGGGAGAGCCAAGAGAACCCAGTACTTC.

This chain links TRBV5-1 with TRBJ2-3; possible D gene TRBD1, 6 bases. Germline CDR1 SGHRS, CDR2 YFSETQ. The CDR3 spans 13 residues. V gave up 4 bases and J gave up 4 bases, with 10 bases separating them. DNA for the CDR3: TGCGCCAGCAGCCCTGAGGGGGCAGATACGCAGTATTTT. It translates to CASSPEGADTQYF. Together with reference TRBV5-1 and TRBJ2-3, the CDR3 gives the full variable domain: KAGVTQTPRYLIKTRGQQVTLSCSPISGHRSVSWYQQTPGQGLQFLFEYFSETQRNKGNFPGRFSGRQFSNSRSEMNVSTLELGDSALYLCASSPEGADTQYFGPGTRLTVL.

CDR3 region: CASSQEPRKTQYF. CDR3 nucleotides: TGTGCCAGCAGCCAAGAGCCGCGGAAGACCCAGTACTTC. The chain links TRBV4-2 to TRBJ2-5; unclear D gene. The CDR3 contains 13 residues. CDR1 and CDR2 from the germline V gene are LGHNA and YNFKEQ. V was pared by 0 bases and J by 6 bases, with 8 bases between.